The rows below give T cell receptor beta chains drawn from one sample of a study of T cell changes during pregnancy in multiple sclerosis. The method was immunoSEQ multiplex PCR; TCRdb's version includes in-frame clones alone and lacks a portion of them. The table shows approximately 59,000 clones, with over 85% occurring only once. The specimen was CD4+ T cells from peripheral blood mononuclear cells, collected before pregnancy. The receptors derive from a female donor with multiple sclerosis, enrolled in a pregnancy study. Both conserved end residues are part of each CDR3. The D gene is left open where the match is weak. Where a row states a size, it is once, few, many or the class of an expanded clone; other rows omit it.

CDR3aa	CDR3nt	d_gene	j_gene	abundance	v_gene
CASSLGGGPNTGELFF	TGTGCCAGCAGCTTGGGGGGAGGGCCTAACACCGGGGAGCTGTTTTTT	TRBD2	TRBJ2-2	.	TRBV7-3
CASAVVRRGTVRQRPYGYTF	TGTGCCAGCGCTGTAGTAAGGAGGGGAACCGTGAGACAGAGGCCCTATGGCTACACCTTC	.	TRBJ1-2	.	TRBV2
CASSYYLPSDEQYF	TGTGCCAGCAGTTACTATCTTCCTAGCGACGAGCAGTACTTC	.	TRBJ2-7	.	TRBV6-6
CAIKTFSGRAADTQYF	TGTGCCATCAAGACCTTTAGCGGGAGGGCGGCAGATACGCAGTATTTT	TRBD2	TRBJ2-3	.	TRBV7-2
CASSGVQGLGEQYF	TGTGCCAGCAGTGGGGTACAGGGCTTAGGCGAGCAGTACTTC	.	TRBJ2-7	once	TRBV2
CASSTRRGANTEAFF	TGTGCCAGCAGCACCCGCAGGGGTGCGAACACTGAAGCTTTCTTT	.	TRBJ1-1	.	TRBV7-2
CASSVTQTPGGSSYEQYF	TGTGCCAGCAGTGTAACCCAGACCCCAGGGGGGAGCTCCTACGAGCAGTACTTC	.	TRBJ2-7	.	TRBV27
CASSIVGQPYNEQFF	TGTGCCAGTAGTATAGTGGGGCAGCCCTACAATGAGCAGTTCTTC	.	TRBJ2-1	.	TRBV19
CATSRDLQGRETQYF	TGTGCCACCAGCAGAGACTTACAGGGGCGGGAGACCCAGTACTTC	TRBD1	TRBJ2-5	.	TRBV15
CASSSQTARSEQYF	TGTGCCAGTAGTTCTCAGACAGCTAGGAGCGAGCAGTACTTC	.	TRBJ2-7	.	TRBV19
CASSLGDRGRETQYF	TGTGCCAGCAGCTTGGGGGACAGGGGGCGGGAGACCCAGTACTTC	TRBD1	TRBJ2-5	once	TRBV5-4
CASMTVLAKNIQYF	TGTGCCAGCATGACAGTCCTAGCCAAAAACATTCAGTACTTC	.	TRBJ2-4	.	TRBV9
CSARDNEEAFF	TGCAGCGCCCGGGACAATGAGGAAGCTTTCTTT	.	TRBJ1-1	once	TRBV29-1
CASSQDTTTETQYF	TGCGCCAGCAGCCAAGATACTACAACTGAGACCCAGTACTTC	.	TRBJ2-5	.	TRBV4-1
CASSQERFNTQYF	TGCGCCAGCAGCCAAGAGAGATTCAATACGCAGTATTTT	.	TRBJ2-3	few	TRBV4-3
CASSFNLGGSSVTEAFF	TGTGCCAGCAGCTTTAATTTAGGGGGCAGTTCTGTCACTGAAGCTTTCTTT	TRBD1	TRBJ1-1	.	TRBV5-4
CASSFQSGASSYEQYF	TGTGCCAGCAGCTTCCAAAGCGGGGCCTCATCCTACGAGCAGTACTTC	TRBD2	TRBJ2-7	.	TRBV7-2
CASSYSTGPTEAFF	TGTGCCAGCAGTTACTCGACAGGGCCCACTGAAGCTTTCTTT	TRBD1	TRBJ1-1	.	TRBV6-6